This T cell receptor beta chain is from a study of T-cell reconstitution after alpha-beta-depleted transplantation in children. Unique molecular identifiers were used to barcode this TCRbeta library. One entry per CDR3 protein results from TCRdb running MiXCR on the PCR reads. The sample consists of about 610,000 distinct CDR3 sequences, roughly 10% of them appearing once. This clonotype occurred many times. The clonotype was recovered from a human donor who donated a stem cell graft to a child with acute myeloid leukemia. The sequenced sample was PBMCs from the stem cell graft donor, obtained from the stem cell graft.

CDR3: CASSADGYEQYF. For the CDR3, the DNA is TGTGCCAGCAGCGCGGACGGTTACGAGCAGTACTTC. V usage is TRBV9 and J usage is TRBJ2-7; D is ambiguous. V lost 3 bases and J 4 bases, leaving 8 bases between the germline ends. The V gene's germline CDR1 is SGDLS and CDR2 YYNGEE. The CDR3 consists of 12 residues.